Listed below are T cell receptor beta chains from one sample, sequenced in a study of OX40 agonist ivuxolimab in advanced cancers. Using immunoSEQ multiplex PCR, the repertoire was profiled, and TCRdb retains in-frame clones only, with some absent. The table includes some 78,000 clones, about 85% detected once. The source was CD4+ or CD8+ T cells sorted from blood, collected in a trial of the OX40 agonist ivuxolimab. Source of these receptors: an adult with an advanced solid tumor such as melanoma, head and neck, liver or kidney cancer. The CDR3 runs from the conserved cysteine through the conserved F or W. D genes are given only for firm matches. Clone size is not always given. Where it is, it says once, few, many or a class for expanded clones.

CDR3nt: TGTGCCAGCACCCCTGACGGAATGAACACCGGGGAGCTGTTTTTT
CDR3aa: CASTPDGMNTGELFF
abundance: NA
v_gene: TRBV6-1
d_gene: NA
j_gene: TRBJ2-2

CDR3nt: TGTGCCAGCTCACCACCGGGACAGGGGGCGGGTGAGCAGTACTTC
CDR3aa: CASSPPGQGAGEQYF
abundance: NA
v_gene: TRBV18
d_gene: TRBD1
j_gene: TRBJ2-7

CDR3nt: TGCAGCGTTCGGACTAGATACACAGATACGCAGTATTTT
CDR3aa: CSVRTRYTDTQYF
abundance: NA
v_gene: TRBV29-1
d_gene: TRBD2
j_gene: TRBJ2-3

CDR3nt: TGTGCCAGCAGCGTGGGCGGGGGGAACACCGGGGAGCTGTTTTTT
CDR3aa: CASSVGGGNTGELFF
abundance: NA
v_gene: TRBV9
d_gene: TRBD2
j_gene: TRBJ2-2

CDR3nt: TGTGCCAGCAGCTTGGTCCGCGAGCAGTACTTC
CDR3aa: CASSLVREQYF
abundance: NA
v_gene: TRBV5-5
d_gene: NA
j_gene: TRBJ2-7

CDR3nt: TGCGCCAGCAGCCGGGAGGGGGGAGGCTCCTACAATGAGCAGTTCTTC
CDR3aa: CASSREGGGSYNEQFF
abundance: few
v_gene: TRBV4-1
d_gene: NA
j_gene: TRBJ2-1

CDR3nt: TGTGCCACCAGCAGAGATCTGGGGGTTACCGGGGAGCTGTTTTTT
CDR3aa: CATSRDLGVTGELFF
abundance: NA
v_gene: TRBV15
d_gene: NA
j_gene: TRBJ2-2

CDR3nt: TGTGCCAGCAGTGACAGGGATTCCCTCCGGGACACTGAAGCTTTCTTT
CDR3aa: CASSDRDSLRDTEAFF
abundance: NA
v_gene: TRBV25-1
d_gene: NA
j_gene: TRBJ1-1

CDR3nt: TGTGCCAGCCAGAAAGGAGCAGAGACCCAGTACTTC
CDR3aa: CASQKGAETQYF
abundance: NA
v_gene: TRBV5-4
d_gene: NA
j_gene: TRBJ2-5

CDR3nt: TGCGCCAGCAGCTTGGAAGGCGGTGAAGCTTTCTTT
CDR3aa: CASSLEGGEAFF
abundance: once
v_gene: TRBV5-1
d_gene: NA
j_gene: TRBJ1-1

CDR3nt: TGTGCCAGCACCCGTGGGGGGGAGCCCCCGTATGGCTACACCTTC
CDR3aa: CASTRGGEPPYGYTF
abundance: NA
v_gene: TRBV7-9
d_gene: NA
j_gene: TRBJ1-2

CDR3nt: TGTGCCAGCAGCTTGGACCTAGCGGGGTTCGCGAACACCGGGGAGCTGTTTTTT
CDR3aa: CASSLDLAGFANTGELFF
abundance: NA
v_gene: TRBV5-4
d_gene: TRBD2
j_gene: TRBJ2-2

CDR3nt: TGCGCCAGCAGCCAAGATCAGGGGGCGTTTGGAAACACCATATATTTT
CDR3aa: CASSQDQGAFGNTIYF
abundance: once
v_gene: TRBV4-1
d_gene: TRBD1
j_gene: TRBJ1-3

CDR3nt: TGTGCCAGCAGCGTAGCTGACCTAGCAGCGGATACGCAGTATTTT
CDR3aa: CASSVADLAADTQYF
abundance: NA
v_gene: TRBV9
d_gene: NA
j_gene: TRBJ2-3

CDR3nt: TGTGCCTGGAGTGTACCAGGACACCTCTCCTATAATTCACCCCTCCACTTT
CDR3aa: CAWSVPGHLSYNSPLHF
abundance: few
v_gene: TRBV30
d_gene: NA
j_gene: TRBJ1-6

CDR3nt: TGCGCCAGCAGCCAAGAAAGTTGGACGACTAATGAAAAACTGTTTTTT
CDR3aa: CASSQESWTTNEKLFF
abundance: few
v_gene: TRBV4-1
d_gene: NA
j_gene: TRBJ1-4

CDR3nt: TGTGCCAGCAGCTTCCCCGTGACCTCCTACGAGCAGTACTTC
CDR3aa: CASSFPVTSYEQYF
abundance: NA
v_gene: TRBV7-8
d_gene: NA
j_gene: TRBJ2-7

CDR3nt: TGTGCCAGCAGCTTAGCCCAAGGCTCTGGAAACACCATATATTTT
CDR3aa: CASSLAQGSGNTIYF
abundance: NA
v_gene: TRBV7-6
d_gene: NA
j_gene: TRBJ1-3

CDR3nt: TGTGCCACCAGCAGAGAGAAACGAGATACGCAGTATTTT
CDR3aa: CATSREKRDTQYF
abundance: NA
v_gene: TRBV15
d_gene: NA
j_gene: TRBJ2-3

CDR3nt: TGTGCCAGCGAGGGCAGGACAACCTTCGAGCAGTACTTC
CDR3aa: CASEGRTTFEQYF
abundance: NA
v_gene: TRBV11-1
d_gene: NA
j_gene: TRBJ2-7

CDR3nt: TGCAGCGTTGAGGGCAGAATAAAGAACACTGAAGCTTTCTTT
CDR3aa: CSVEGRIKNTEAFF
abundance: NA
v_gene: TRBV29-1
d_gene: NA
j_gene: TRBJ1-1

CDR3nt: TGTGCCAGCAAGGAGGGCTCGGGAGAGGGCGAAAAACTGTTTTTT
CDR3aa: CASKEGSGEGEKLFF
abundance: NA
v_gene: TRBV28
d_gene: NA
j_gene: TRBJ1-4

CDR3nt: TGTGCCAGCAGCCTGCGACAGGGTCCCGTCTTC
CDR3aa: CASSLRQGPVF
abundance: NA
v_gene: TRBV11-2
d_gene: TRBD1
j_gene: TRBJ1-2

CDR3nt: TGTGCCAGCAGTTTAAGGCGGTACTACGAGCAGTACTTC
CDR3aa: CASSLRRYYEQYF
abundance: NA
v_gene: TRBV28
d_gene: NA
j_gene: TRBJ2-7

CDR3nt: TGCGCCAGCAGCCAGCAGGCGAACTATGGCTACACCTTC
CDR3aa: CASSQQANYGYTF
abundance: NA
v_gene: TRBV4-1
d_gene: NA
j_gene: TRBJ1-2

CDR3nt: TGTGCCAGCACCATTGGACCTGGAGGAGGGCAGCCCCAGCATTTT
CDR3aa: CASTIGPGGGQPQHF
abundance: NA
v_gene: TRBV5-5
d_gene: NA
j_gene: TRBJ1-5

CDR3nt: TGCAGCGTTGTGAGGGATTCTGGAAACACCATATATTTT
CDR3aa: CSVVRDSGNTIYF
abundance: NA
v_gene: TRBV29-1
d_gene: NA
j_gene: TRBJ1-3

CDR3nt: TGTGCCAGTAGTATAGAGCGGAATGAAAAACTGTTTTTT
CDR3aa: CASSIERNEKLFF
abundance: NA
v_gene: TRBV19
d_gene: NA
j_gene: TRBJ1-4

CDR3nt: TGTGCCAGCAGCTTAGACGCTAGATTGGGTGAGCAGTTCTTC
CDR3aa: CASSLDARLGEQFF
abundance: NA
v_gene: TRBV7-8
d_gene: NA
j_gene: TRBJ2-1

CDR3nt: TGTGCCAGCAGCCGCGACAGGGCCGTTGACTACGAGCAGTACTTC
CDR3aa: CASSRDRAVDYEQYF
abundance: once
v_gene: TRBV11-2
d_gene: TRBD1
j_gene: TRBJ2-7

CDR3nt: TGTGCCAGCAGCCCGGGACTAGCGGGCCTGCAGTATTTT
CDR3aa: CASSPGLAGLQYF
abundance: few
v_gene: TRBV7-9
d_gene: TRBD2
j_gene: TRBJ2-3

CDR3nt: TGTGCCAGCACCTTGGGTGTGCTTTACGAGCAGTACTTC
CDR3aa: CASTLGVLYEQYF
abundance: NA
v_gene: TRBV11-2
d_gene: NA
j_gene: TRBJ2-7

CDR3nt: TGTGCCAGCAGCTTAGTGAGGACGGGGAACTCCTACGAGCAGTACTTC
CDR3aa: CASSLVRTGNSYEQYF
abundance: NA
v_gene: TRBV11-2
d_gene: NA
j_gene: TRBJ2-7

CDR3nt: TGTGCCAGTAGTATTTCGGGACAGATTAAAAACATTCAGTACTTC
CDR3aa: CASSISGQIKNIQYF
abundance: NA
v_gene: TRBV19
d_gene: TRBD1
j_gene: TRBJ2-4

CDR3nt: TGTGCCAGCAGTCCATCCGGGACAGTTAACTATGGCTACACCTTC
CDR3aa: CASSPSGTVNYGYTF
abundance: NA
v_gene: TRBV27
d_gene: TRBD1
j_gene: TRBJ1-2

CDR3nt: TGTGCCAGCAGCCACGTACAGACAGGGTTCGAGCAGTACTTC
CDR3aa: CASSHVQTGFEQYF
abundance: NA
v_gene: TRBV13
d_gene: TRBD1
j_gene: TRBJ2-7

CDR3nt: TGTGCCAGCAGCGCATTTGGGGGACAGGGACGAACAGATACGCAGTATTTT
CDR3aa: CASSAFGGQGRTDTQYF
abundance: few
v_gene: TRBV9
d_gene: TRBD1
j_gene: TRBJ2-3

CDR3nt: TGTGCCAGCAGCACGGGACAGGGAATCCAGCCCCAGCATTTT
CDR3aa: CASSTGQGIQPQHF
abundance: NA
v_gene: TRBV6-5
d_gene: TRBD1
j_gene: TRBJ1-5

CDR3nt: TGCGCCAGCAGCTTGGTAGGCGGAGTAAGGGAGACCCAGTACTTC
CDR3aa: CASSLVGGVRETQYF
abundance: NA
v_gene: TRBV5-1
d_gene: NA
j_gene: TRBJ2-5

CDR3nt: TGTGCCAGCAGTGTCCAGCAAACCCAGAACACTGAAGCTTTCTTT
CDR3aa: CASSVQQTQNTEAFF
abundance: NA
v_gene: TRBV6-1
d_gene: NA
j_gene: TRBJ1-1

CDR3nt: TGTGCCAGCAGCGCCGGGACAGGGGTAGGCTACACCTTC
CDR3aa: CASSAGTGVGYTF
abundance: NA
v_gene: TRBV9
d_gene: TRBD1
j_gene: TRBJ1-2

CDR3nt: TGTGCCAGCAGTTACTCGACTCCGGACAGAAATTACGAGCAGTACTTC
CDR3aa: CASSYSTPDRNYEQYF
abundance: NA
v_gene: TRBV6-5
d_gene: NA
j_gene: TRBJ2-7

CDR3nt: TGTGCCAGCAGTGCGCAGGGGGTTGGCTACACCTTC
CDR3aa: CASSAQGVGYTF
abundance: NA
v_gene: TRBV2
d_gene: TRBD1
j_gene: TRBJ1-2

CDR3nt: TGTGCCAGCAGTTCCGGCGGCGGGGCTAACTCACCCCTCCACTTT
CDR3aa: CASSSGGGANSPLHF
abundance: NA
v_gene: TRBV6-5
d_gene: NA
j_gene: TRBJ1-6

CDR3nt: TGTGCCACCAGCAGGGGCGTAGCGGGATCCACAGATACGCAGTATTTT
CDR3aa: CATSRGVAGSTDTQYF
abundance: NA
v_gene: TRBV15
d_gene: TRBD2
j_gene: TRBJ2-3